This T cell receptor (beta chain) originates from a study of blood T cell repertoires in COVID-19. At the level of the study: The United States, Italy and Spain provided the acute and convalescent COVID-19 samples. T cells, B-cell-depleted T cells, or PBMCs supplied cDNA or gDNA.

Authors' analysis steps: Amplification with reference gene primers provided the estimates of nucleated cell counts. This table comes from immunoSEQ multiplex PCR, and its TCRdb copy is limited to in-frame clones, with some not included. D and trimming come from the DNA, and the V and J calls and clone size come from that table. The sample lists about 54,000 clones, roughly 86% occurring once. V was pared by 8 bases and J by 0 bases, with 14 bases between. There are 14 residues in the CDR3. In germline, CDR1 is SGHDT, CDR2 YYEEEE. The chain combines TRBV5-6 with TRBJ2-5; perhaps TRBD1 as D (6 bases). The sequence came from a man between 60 and 75 years old with active COVID-19. What was sequenced was peripheral blood. CDR3 sequence reads: CASRPGEHQETQYF. CDR3 sequence (DNA): TGTGCCAGTCGGCCAGGGGAACACCAAGAGACCCAGTACTTC. Full variable domain (missing parts from reference TRBV5-6 and TRBJ2-5): DAGVTQSPTHLIKTRGQQVTLRCSPKSGHDTVSWYQQALGQGPQFIFQYYEEEERQRGNFPDRFSGHQFPNYSSELNVNALLLGDSALYLCASRPGEHQETQYFGPGTRLLVL.